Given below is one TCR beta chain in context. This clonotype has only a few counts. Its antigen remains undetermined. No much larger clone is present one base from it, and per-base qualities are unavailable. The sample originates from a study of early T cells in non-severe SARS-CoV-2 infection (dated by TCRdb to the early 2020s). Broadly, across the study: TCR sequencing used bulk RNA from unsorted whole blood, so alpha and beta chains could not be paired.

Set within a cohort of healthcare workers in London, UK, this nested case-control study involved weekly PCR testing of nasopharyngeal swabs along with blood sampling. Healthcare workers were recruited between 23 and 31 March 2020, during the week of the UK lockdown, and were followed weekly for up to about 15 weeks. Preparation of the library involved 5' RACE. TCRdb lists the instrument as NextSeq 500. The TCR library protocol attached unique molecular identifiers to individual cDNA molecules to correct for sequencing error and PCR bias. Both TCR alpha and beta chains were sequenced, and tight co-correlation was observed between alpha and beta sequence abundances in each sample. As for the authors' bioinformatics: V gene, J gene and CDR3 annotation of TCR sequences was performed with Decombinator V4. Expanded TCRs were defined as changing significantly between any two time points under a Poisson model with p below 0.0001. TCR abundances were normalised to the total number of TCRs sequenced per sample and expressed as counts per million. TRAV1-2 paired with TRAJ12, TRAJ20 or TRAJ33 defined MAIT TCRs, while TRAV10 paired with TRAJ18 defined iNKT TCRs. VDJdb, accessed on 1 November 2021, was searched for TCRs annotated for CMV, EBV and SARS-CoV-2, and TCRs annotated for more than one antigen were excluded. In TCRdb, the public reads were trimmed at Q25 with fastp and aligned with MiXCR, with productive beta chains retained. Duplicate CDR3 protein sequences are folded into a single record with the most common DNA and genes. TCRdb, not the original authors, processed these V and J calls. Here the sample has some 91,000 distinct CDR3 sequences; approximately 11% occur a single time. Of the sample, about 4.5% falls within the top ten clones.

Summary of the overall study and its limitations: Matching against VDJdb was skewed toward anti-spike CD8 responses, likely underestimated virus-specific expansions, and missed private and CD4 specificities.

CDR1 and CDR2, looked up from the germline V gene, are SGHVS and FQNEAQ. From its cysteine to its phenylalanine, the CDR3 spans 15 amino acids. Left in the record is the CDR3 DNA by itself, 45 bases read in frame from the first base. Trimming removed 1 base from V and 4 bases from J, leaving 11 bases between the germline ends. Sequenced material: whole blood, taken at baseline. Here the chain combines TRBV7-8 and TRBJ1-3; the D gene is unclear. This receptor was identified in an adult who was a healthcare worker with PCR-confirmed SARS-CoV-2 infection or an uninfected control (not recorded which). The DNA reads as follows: TGTGCCAGCAGCTTAGGCTCACAAGGAGGAAACACCATATATTTT. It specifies CASSLGSQGGNTIYF.